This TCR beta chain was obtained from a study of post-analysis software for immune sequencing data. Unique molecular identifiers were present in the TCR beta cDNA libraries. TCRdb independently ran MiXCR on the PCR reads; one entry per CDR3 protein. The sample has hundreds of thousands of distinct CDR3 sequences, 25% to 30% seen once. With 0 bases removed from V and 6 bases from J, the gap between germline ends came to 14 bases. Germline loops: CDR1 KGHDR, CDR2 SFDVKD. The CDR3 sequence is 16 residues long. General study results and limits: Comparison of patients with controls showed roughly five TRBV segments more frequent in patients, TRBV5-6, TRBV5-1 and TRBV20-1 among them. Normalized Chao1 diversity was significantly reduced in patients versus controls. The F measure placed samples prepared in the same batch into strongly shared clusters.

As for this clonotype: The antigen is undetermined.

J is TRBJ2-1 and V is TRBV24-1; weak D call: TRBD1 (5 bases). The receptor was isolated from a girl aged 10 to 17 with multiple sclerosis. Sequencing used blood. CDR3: CATSDLRPDKPNEQFF. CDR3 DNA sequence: TGTGCCACCAGTGATTTGCGACCGGACAAGCCCAATGAGCAGTTCTTC.